The entry that follows covers one T cell receptor beta chain sequence. The assay was immunoSEQ multiplex PCR, and TCRdb's table has in-frame clones only and misses some. The table includes roughly 25,000 clones, nearly 97% detected once. Sorting defined conventional CD4 T cells as CD4+CD127+. CDR3 length: 13 amino acids. Germline CDR1 is SGHAT and CDR2 is FQNNGV. The J segment lost 5 bases and the V segment lost 5 bases, leaving 3 bases of the junction unmatched. The sample is drawn from a study of B cell selection in AIRE deficiency. This chain links TRBV11-2 with TRBJ2-3, with 8 bases fitting TRBD1. This receptor was obtained from a human donor in good health. The specimen was CD4+CD127+ conventional T cells sorted from PBMCs. The CDR3 spells CASSRDRGDTQYF. The CDR3 DNA follows: TGTGCCAGCAGCCGAGACAGGGGAGATACGCAGTATTTT.